This TCR beta chain originates from a study of T cell changes during pregnancy in multiple sclerosis. V was shortened by 8 bases and J by 4 bases, with 17 bases between the two germline ends. The CDR3 consists of 15 residues. Germline CDR1 reads WSHSY; CDR2 reads SAAADI. Profiled with immunoSEQ multiplex PCR; TCRdb holds only in-frame clones, not every one. Of about 40,000 clones listed, approximately 92% are singletons. The rearrangement uses TRBV10-2 and TRBJ1-4; D call uncertain. The specimen comprised peripheral blood, sampled before pregnancy. The receptor was derived from a female donor with multiple sclerosis, enrolled in a pregnancy study. The CDR3 DNA reads as TGCGCCAGCGACCGTGCCGGGAATTATAATGAAAAACTGTTTTTT. It codes for CASDRAGNYNEKLFF.